Detailed here is one TCR beta chain. The antigen it binds to is not known. There are no base qualities to consult, and no much larger clone falls within one base. The CDR3 starts with the cysteine, ends with the phenylalanine, and has 15 residues. Only the CDR3 part of the read is kept: 45 bases, read in frame from the first base. In the germline V gene, CDR1 corresponds to SGHRS and CDR2 to YFSETQ. V loses 0 bases of germline sequence and J loses 1 base, and the interval between the two ends is 9 bases. To estimate absolute template abundance from read counts, synthetic TCR analog templates were spiked into each PCR. Using the immunoSEQ assay, TCRbeta CDR3 regions were amplified from genomic DNA with bias-controlled V and J gene primers. Sequencing of rearranged TCRbeta segments was done at approximately 20X coverage. In the paper's pipeline: Sequencing errors were corrected by clustering, and CDR3s were annotated against IMGT so that V, D and J genes could be assigned. Downstream analyses used only productive TCRbeta rearrangements, leaving out any out-of-frame or stop-codon sequences. Clonality was computed as one minus Shannon entropy normalized by the log of the number of unique productive sequences. Clones differing between time points or between blood and tumor were identified using Fisher's exact test with Benjamini-Hochberg correction, with an adjusted p below 0.01 applied as the threshold. TCRdb carries this immuneACCESS record with in-frame sequences only. Its versions omit some clonotypes, under half of them owing to an unresolved V gene in the studies checked, with the rest unexplained. For V, J and clone size, that table is used; D and trimming come from the DNA. This sample gives around 40,000 clones in total; around 80% of them show up just once. The ten biggest clones cover about 12% of the sample.

This entry comes from a study of PD-L1 blockade in urothelial cancer (dated by TCRdb to 2016 to 2017). In terms of the full investigation: Therapy was started in 2014 for all patients, and atezolizumab 1,200 mg was administered intravenously every 3 weeks. Blood samples yielded a median of roughly 140,000 T cells and some 80,000 unique TCRs, with median clonality around 0.084. Blood samples were analyzed 3 weeks after the start of treatment (second dose) and 6 weeks after the start of treatment. Pretreatment tumor samples, along with matched peripheral blood serially collected before and after atezolizumab treatment, were subjected to TCR sequencing. Pretreatment blood TCR-seq was available for 27 to 30 patients, at least one posttreatment blood collection was obtained for 25 or so patients, and tumor TCR-seq was available for 25 or so patients. An ECOG performance status of 0 or 1 was recorded for the patients, and 0 to 3 prior chemotherapy regimens had been received by the patients. Progression-free survival longer than 6 months counted as durable clinical benefit, and TCR features were additionally tested against both progression-free and overall survival. Whole exome sequencing and RNA sequencing of pretreatment tumors were performed alongside TCR sequencing in the same patients. Durable clinical benefit was achieved by nine patients and was not achieved by 20 patients. The study was an exploratory multi-omic analysis of somatic, immune and clinical correlates of response to PD-L1 blockade with atezolizumab in urothelial cancer. About nine tenths of the roughly 29 patients were identified as males with urothelial cancer of bladder origin, and a prior smoking history was reported by 18 of 29 patients.

The paper as a whole reports these results and caveats: A pretreatment peripheral blood TCR clonality below the median was linked to improved progression-free and overall survival. Patients with durable benefit showed greater expansion of tumor-associated TCR clones in peripheral blood 3 weeks after starting treatment (n ≈ 23, p = 0.022). Small sample size (n ≈ 29) and many exploratory analyses mean the results are intended to be hypothesis-generating.

The sample's time point, from its label and the paper: peripheral blood 6 weeks after treatment start. A cohort of about 30 patients with locally advanced or metastatic urothelial carcinoma, treated at Memorial Sloan Kettering on a trial protocol, was included. Peripheral blood mononuclear cells were collected pretreatment and during treatment, with between 1 and 8 total time points obtained per patient. The Qiagen DNeasy Blood extraction kit was used to purify genomic DNA from total PBMCs and tumor samples. PBMCs were collected pretreatment and during treatment, and were isolated and stored as previously described.

The rearrangement joined TRBV5-1 to TRBJ2-3, with the D gene call left open. Specimen: PBMCs, collected around atezolizumab (anti-PD-L1) treatment. This clonotype was sampled from a man aged 55 to 70 with urothelial cancer. The nucleotides read TGCGCCAGCAGCTTGGTGGGTCGGGGCACAGATACGCAGTATTTT. Its coded protein is CASSLVGRGTDTQYF.